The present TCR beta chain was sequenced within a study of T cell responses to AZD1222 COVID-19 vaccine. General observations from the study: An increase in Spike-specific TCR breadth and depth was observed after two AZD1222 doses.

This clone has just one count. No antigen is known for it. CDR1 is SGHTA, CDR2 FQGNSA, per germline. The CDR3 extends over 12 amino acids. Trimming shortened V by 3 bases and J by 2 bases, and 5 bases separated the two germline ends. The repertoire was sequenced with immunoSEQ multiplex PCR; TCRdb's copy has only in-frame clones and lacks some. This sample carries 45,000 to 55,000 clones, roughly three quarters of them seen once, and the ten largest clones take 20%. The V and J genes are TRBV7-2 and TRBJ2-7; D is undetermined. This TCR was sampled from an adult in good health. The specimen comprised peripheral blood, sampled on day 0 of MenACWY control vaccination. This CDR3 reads CASSFQTYEQYF. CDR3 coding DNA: TGTGCCAGCAGCTTTCAGACCTACGAGCAGTACTTC.